These 10 T cell receptor beta chains were sequenced from one sample in a study of T cells in Graves' hyperthyroidism and ophthalmopathy. Amplified TCR beta CDR3 regions derived from RNA transcripts. HTBI primers were employed in a first-round RT-PCR of the TCR CDR3. TCRdb independently ran MiXCR on the multiplex PCR reads; one entry per CDR3 protein. The sample has 300,000 to 400,000 distinct CDR3 sequences, approximately 13% seen once. Sequencing was done on a sample of blood. The receptor set was obtained from a woman aged 18-30 years with Graves' hyperthyroidism.

This clonotype was detected many times. This sequence joins TRBV9 and TRBJ1-6; no clear D gene. The CDR3 has 14 amino acids. CDR1 is SGDLS and CDR2 is YYNGEE in the germline V gene. Trimming left V 0 bases short and J 8 bases short, with 9 bases between. CDR3 nucleotide sequence: TGTGCCAGCAGCGTAGCGGAGGCTCATTCACCCCTCCACTTT. Translation: CASSVAEAHSPLHF. The variable domain in full, with the rest retrieved from reference TRBV9 and TRBJ1-6, is DSGVTQTPKHLITATGQRVTLRCSPRSGDLSVYWYQQSLDQGLQFLIQYYNGEERAKGNILERFSAQQFPDLHSELNLSSLELGDSALYFCASSVAEAHSPLHFGNGTRLTVT.

In regard to this clonotype: A much larger clone lies one base from this, so it may be a read error. The genes are TRBV6-2 or TRBV6-3 and TRBJ2-3; 10 positions agree with TRBD2. The V gene's germline CDR1 is MNHEY and CDR2 SVGEGT. CDR3 length equals 13 residues. The chain's CDR3 is CANSGTSADTQYF. CDR3 nucleotides: TGTGCCAACAGTGGGACTAGCGCGGATACGCAGTATTTT.

V is TRBV4-2 and J is TRBJ2-3; D ambiguous. Trimming removed 0 bases from V and 5 bases from J, with 9 bases in between. Germline V lookup: CDR1 LGHNA, CDR2 YNFKEQ. CDR3 size: 14 residues. The CDR3 DNA reads TGTGCCAGCAGCCAAGAGAGGCACGGAGATACGCAGTATTTT. This gives the protein CASSQERHGDTQYF.

The chain combines TRBV29-1 with TRBJ2-2; TRBD1 matches at 7 bases. CDR3 length: 13 residues. Trimming removed 5 bases from V and 2 bases from J; junction bases left unmatched: 2. In germline, CDR1 is SQVTM, CDR2 ANQGSEA. CDR3 sequence (DNA): TGCAGCGTTCAGGGGGTAAACACCGGGGAGCTGTTTTTT. Translating it yields CSVQGVNTGELFF.

There are many counts of this clonotype. This chain joins TRBV7-9 and TRBJ2-2; 8 bases are shared with TRBD1. Germline V CDR1 and CDR2: SEHNR, FQNEAQ (reference sequence). The CDR3 covers 14 residues. V gave up 3 bases and J gave up 6 bases; unmatched junction bases: 3. The CDR3 is CASSFRDRSGELFF. The CDR3, as DNA: TGTGCCAGCAGCTTTCGGGACAGGTCCGGGGAGCTGTTTTTT.

This clonotype occurred a few times. The V call is TRBV4-3, the J call TRBJ1-5; D might be TRBD1 (5 bases). The V end lost 3 bases, the J end lost 5 bases, and 8 bases lay between the germline ends. This CDR3 contains 13 residues. CDR1 is LGHNA and CDR2 is YSLEER in the germline V gene. The CDR3 DNA reads as TGCGCCAGCAGCCAGGGGACCCATCAGCCCCAGCATTTT. This encodes CASSQGTHQPQHF.

This clonotype was observed at least ten times. DNA for the CDR3: TGTGCCAGCAGACTACAGGGCGGGTACACTGAAGCTTTCTTT. Its protein is CASRLQGGYTEAFF. The chain carries TRBV12-3 or TRBV12-4 and TRBJ1-1; TRBD1 might be the D (6 bases). The CDR3 loop spans 14 amino acids. V was trimmed by 6 bases and J by 3 bases, leaving 14 bases between them.

This clonotype has at least ten counts. The rearrangement joins TRBV20-1 to TRBJ2-7; 9 bases align to TRBD2. Germline CDR1 DFQATT, CDR2 SNEGSKA (reference sequence). CDR3 length: 15 residues. V lost 1 base to trimming and J lost 2 bases; unmatched junction nucleotides: 6. The CDR3 DNA reads TGCAGTGCTAGAGTATCGACTAGCGGAACCTACGAGCAGTACTTC. Translating it yields CSARVSTSGTYEQYF.

This clonotype was detected many times. The chain couples TRBV2 to TRBJ1-6, with a possible D match to TRBD1 (5 bases). CDR3 length: 14 residues. With 6 bases removed from V and 14 bases from J, the gap between germline ends came to 20 bases. The V gene's germline CDR1 is SNHLY and CDR2 FYNNEI. CDR3 region: CASRAQEESSTLHF. CDR3 sequence (DNA): TGTGCCAGCAGGGCACAGGAGGAATCCTCTACCCTCCACTTT. The whole variable domain, filled in from reference TRBV2 and TRBJ1-6, reads EPEVTQTPSHQVTQMGQEVILRCVPISNHLYFYWYRQILGQKVEFLVSFYNNEISEKSEIFDDQFSVERPDGSNFTLKIRSTKLEDSAMYFCASRAQEESSTLHFGNGTRLTVT.

This clonotype was counted at least ten times. V and J are TRBV2 and TRBJ1-1; D is unclear. From germline, CDR1 is SNHLY and CDR2 FYNNEI. The CDR3 covers 13 residues. The V end was cut by 10 bases, the J end by 1 base, with 13 bases between. For the CDR3, the DNA is TGTGCCACCACGCCACAGACGAACACTGAAGCTTTCTTT. Translation: CATTPQTNTEAFF.